The next 19 T cell receptor beta chains were all read from a single sample in a study of spatial heterogeneity in lung cancer. One entry per CDR3 protein results from TCRdb running MiXCR on the 5' RACE reads. Among roughly 40,000 distinct CDR3 sequences listed, approximately 7% were seen once. Indicated time point: sample taken at primary tumor resection. The sample here was PBMCs, taken at surgery. The origin of the receptors is a female donor with early-stage non-small cell lung cancer.

The V call is TRBV11-2, the J call TRBJ2-1, with D perhaps TRBD1 or TRBD2 (5 bases each). The CDR3 sequence is 15 residues long. The V end lost 6 bases, the J end lost 8 bases, and 20 bases lay between the germline ends. CDR1 SGHAT and CDR2 FQNNGV come from the germline V gene. The CDR3 reads CASRGEGWKYHEQFF. In DNA, the CDR3 is TGTGCCAGCAGAGGTGAGGGGTGGAAGTACCATGAGCAGTTCTTC.

This clonotype was seen more than once but under ten times. The chain carries TRBV19 and TRBJ1-5; 9 bases align to TRBD1. Trimming at V came to 7 bases and at J to 6 bases, leaving 7 bases not matched to a gene. The CDR3 length is 14 residues. Germline V CDR1 and CDR2: LNHDA, SQIVND (reference sequence). CDR3 amino acids: CASKKGQGGQPQHF. For the CDR3, the DNA is TGTGCCAGTAAAAAGGGACAGGGTGGTCAGCCCCAGCATTTT.

There are many counts of this clonotype. The chain carries TRBV12-3 or TRBV12-4 and TRBJ1-2; weak D call: TRBD1 (6 bases). CDR3 length: 12 amino acids. The V end lost 4 bases, the J end lost 14 bases, and 17 bases lay between the germline ends. For the CDR3, the DNA is TGTGCCAGCAGTTCCATGAGCCCCAGGGGAACCTTC. Its translation: CASSSMSPRGTF.

This clonotype was observed many times. This chain uses TRBV28 with TRBJ2-7, with no clear D. The CDR3 contains 14 residues. The V gene lost 3 bases and the J gene lost 5 bases, with 14 bases spanning the gap. Germline lookup yields CDR1 MDHEN and CDR2 SYDVKM. The CDR3 reads CASSFDPGRDEQYF. The CDR3 DNA reads TGTGCCAGCAGTTTTGATCCAGGTAGGGACGAGCAGTACTTC.

The rearrangement links TRBV11-2 to TRBJ2-3, with 8 nucleotides matching TRBD2. CDR1 and CDR2 from the germline V gene are SGHAT and FQNNGV. After removal of 1 base from V and 5 bases from J, the junction contained 5 bases not matched to a gene. The CDR3 spans 15 residues. In DNA form, the CDR3 reads TGTGCCAGCAGCTTAGCGGGGGGGCAGGGAGATACGCAGTATTTT. This codes for CASSLAGGQGDTQYF.

The V gene is TRBV5-1, the J gene TRBJ2-3; D unclear. The germline CDR1 and CDR2 sequences are SGHRS and YFSETQ. This CDR3 has 13 residues. V shed 4 bases and J shed 2 bases, with 8 bases lying between them. CDR3: CASSVTDTDTQYF. DNA for the CDR3: TGCGCCAGCAGCGTGACTGACACAGATACGCAGTATTTT. The full variable domain, with the rest looked up from reference TRBV5-1 and TRBJ2-3, is KAGVTQTPRYLIKTRGQQVTLSCSPISGHRSVSWYQQTPGQGLQFLFEYFSETQRNKGNFPGRFSGRQFSNSRSEMNVSTLELGDSALYLCASSVTDTDTQYFGPGTRLTVL.

V is TRBV20-1 and J is TRBJ1-2; 7 bases are shared with TRBD1. CDR3 length: 13 amino acids. Germline CDR1 is DFQATT and CDR2 is SNEGSKA (reference sequence). J gave up 6 bases and V 3 bases, and 7 bases lay outside the gene matches. The CDR3 sequence is CSARGRGKDGYTF. The CDR3 bases are TGCAGTGCTAGGGGCAGGGGGAAGGATGGCTACACCTTC.

The rearrangement uses TRBV12-3 or TRBV12-4 and TRBJ1-5; D may be TRBD1 (6 bases). The V end lost 4 bases, the J end lost 3 bases, and 10 bases lay between the germline ends. This CDR3 comprises 14 residues. CDR3 DNA: TGTGCCAGCAGTTCTACAGGGTTCAATCAGCCCCAGCATTTT. It encodes CASSSTGFNQPQHF.

This clonotype has ten or more counts. The V and J genes are TRBV11-3 and TRBJ1-1, with D perhaps matching TRBD1 (6 bases). The V and J ends lost 4 bases and 10 bases respectively, with 13 bases between them. The germline V gene encodes CDR1 SGHNT and CDR2 YENEEA. The CDR3 contains 12 residues. CDR3 sequence (DNA): TGTGCCAGCAGCTCCCCTACAGGGCGAGCTTTCTTT. Protein product: CASSSPTGRAFF.

This clonotype was seen at least ten times. The CDR3 sequence is CSVEEGSTDTQYF. CDR3 DNA sequence: TGCAGCGTTGAAGAAGGCAGTACAGATACGCAGTATTTT. The rearrangement joins TRBV29-1 to TRBJ2-3, with D uncertain. Trimming stripped 0 bases from V and 3 bases from J, with 7 bases between. Germline values: CDR1 SQVTM, CDR2 ANQGSEA. The CDR3 contains 13 residues.

The rearrangement joins TRBV5-1 to TRBJ2-3; unclear D gene. Germline CDR1 is SGHRS and CDR2 is YFSETQ. V was trimmed by 0 bases and J by 2 bases, leaving 7 bases between them. The CDR3 extends over 14 amino acids. The CDR3 spells CASSLGRSTDTQYF. CDR3 coding DNA: TGCGCCAGCAGCTTGGGACGGTCCACAGATACGCAGTATTTT.

This clonotype was counted many times. The CDR3 DNA follows: TGTGCCAGCAGAGTCAGGGGGCGGTACGAGCAGTACTTC. Translation: CASRVRGRYEQYF. The chain couples TRBV12-3 or TRBV12-4 to TRBJ2-7; 8 bases fit TRBD1. The J segment lost 4 bases and the V segment lost 6 bases, leaving 5 bases of the junction unmatched. The CDR3 contains 13 residues.

This clonotype was counted many times. The V call is TRBV6-1, the J call TRBJ2-4; D is undetermined. The CDR3 covers 14 residues. With 7 bases removed from V and 2 bases from J, the gap between germline ends came to 12 bases. Looked up from germline, CDR1 is MNHNS and CDR2 is SASEGT. For the CDR3, the DNA is TGTGCCAGCACCTCCGGTGGATCCAAAAACATTCAGTACTTC. This encodes CASTSGGSKNIQYF.

This clonotype occurred a few times. This chain connects TRBV5-1 to TRBJ1-1, with 8 bases aligning to TRBD1. The junction had 6 bases not matched to a gene; V was cut back by 5 bases and J by 3 bases. This CDR3 contains 14 residues. Germline values: CDR1 SGHRS, CDR2 YFSETQ. CDR3 bases: TGCGCCAGCAGATACACAGGGGGTGACACTGAAGCTTTCTTT. Encoded protein: CASRYTGGDTEAFF.

V gene TRBV4-2 combines with J gene TRBJ1-5, with a possible D match to TRBD1 (5 bases). CDR3 size: 17 residues. Germline loops: CDR1 LGHNA, CDR2 YNFKEQ. With 4 bases removed from V and 3 bases from J, the gap between germline ends came to 19 bases. CDR3 in amino acids: CASSPAVGQGVNQPQHF. DNA for the CDR3: TGTGCCAGCAGCCCCGCCGTCGGGCAGGGCGTCAATCAGCCCCAGCATTTT.

The chain employs TRBV28 and TRBJ1-1; a weak D match, TRBD1 (6 bases). CDR1 is MDHEN and CDR2 is SYDVKM in the germline V gene. The ends were cut back, 10 bases at V and 3 bases at J, with 15 bases in the middle. This CDR3 contains 13 residues. The chain's CDR3 is CATLGQPDTEAFF. CDR3 nucleotide sequence: TGTGCCACCCTCGGACAGCCAGACACTGAAGCTTTCTTT.

This clonotype was counted at least ten times. This chain connects TRBV7-9 to TRBJ2-1; perhaps D is TRBD1 or TRBD2 (6 bases each). The V gene's germline CDR1 is SEHNR and CDR2 FQNEAQ (reference sequence). V was shortened by 6 bases and J by 1 base, with 19 bases between the two germline ends. This CDR3 spans 17 amino acids. Written as DNA, the CDR3 is TGTGCCAGCAGTCAACGGTCCGGGGGCGAGTCCTACAATGAGCAGTTCTTC. Translating gives CASSQRSGGESYNEQFF.

This clonotype has a count of ten or more. This chain joins TRBV3-1 and TRBJ2-3, with 7 bases fitting TRBD1. Germline V gene lookup returns CDR1 LGHDT and CDR2 YNNKEL (reference sequence). The CDR3 is 13 amino acids. Losses at the gene ends were 4 bases for V and 3 bases for J; bases not matched to a gene: 1. CDR3 DNA sequence: TGTGCCAGCAGCCCGACAGGGACAGATACGCAGTATTTT. It codes for CASSPTGTDTQYF.

This clonotype was observed at least ten times. The chain joins TRBV12-3 or TRBV12-4 to TRBJ1-6; D might be TRBD1 (5 bases). The germline V and J ends were trimmed by 3 bases and 10 bases, with 7 bases remaining between them. The CDR3 totals 12 residues. CDR3 bases: TGTGCCAGCAGTTTTTGGGGCTCACCCCTCCACTTT. Translating it yields CASSFWGSPLHF.